These T cell receptor beta chains were read from a single sample in a study of regulatory T cells in long-lasting Graves disease. TCRdb fed the multiplex PCR reads into MiXCR, producing one record per CDR3 protein. The sample consists of 600,000 to 650,000 distinct CDR3 sequences, 16% of them appearing once. These sequences were also reported in another study, on T cells in Graves' hyperthyroidism and ophthalmopathy.

This specimen consisted of peripheral blood mononuclear cells (PBMCs), obtained at new diagnosis, from a patient treated with antithyroid drugs. Receptors were obtained from a woman younger than 45 with Graves disease. CDR3s include the opening cysteine and the closing phenylalanine or tryptophan. The order of the fields is clone size, D gene, J gene, V gene, CDR3 protein, CDR3 DNA. A D gene is named only where the DNA matches it firmly. Size is stated for part of the rows, as once, few or many counts, or as a class when the clone is expanded.

clone_size: many
d_call: .
j_call: TRBJ1-5
v_call: TRBV28
cdr3_aa: CASSSRLRGGGQPQHF
cdr3_nt: TGTGCCAGCAGCTCCCGCCTCCGGGGCGGCGGTCAGCCCCAGCATTTT

clone_size: few
d_call: .
j_call: TRBJ1-2
v_call: TRBV6-1
cdr3_aa: CASSAPPNNYGYTF
cdr3_nt: TGTGCCAGCAGTGCCCCCCCCAACAACTATGGCTACACCTTC

clone_size: few
d_call: .
j_call: TRBJ2-7
v_call: TRBV12-3/TRBV12-4
cdr3_aa: CASSFVPGEQYF
cdr3_nt: TGTGCCAGCAGTTTTGTCCCTGGCGAGCAGTACTTC

clone_size: many
d_call: TRBD1
j_call: TRBJ1-2
v_call: TRBV28
cdr3_aa: CASSFGTGGGLKGYTF
cdr3_nt: TGTGCCAGCAGTTTCGGGACAGGGGGCGGTTTGAAGGGCTACACCTTC

clone_size: few
d_call: .
j_call: TRBJ1-3
v_call: TRBV6-2/TRBV6-3
cdr3_aa: CASRQAGSGNTIYF
cdr3_nt: TGTGCCAGCAGGCAGGCAGGCTCTGGAAACACCATATATTTT

clone_size: few
d_call: .
j_call: TRBJ2-1
v_call: TRBV4-1
cdr3_aa: CASSQEGLGRNEQFF
cdr3_nt: TGCGCCAGCAGCCAAGAAGGGCTGGGGCGGAATGAGCAGTTCTTC

clone_size: few
d_call: .
j_call: TRBJ2-2
v_call: TRBV30
cdr3_aa: CAWSMAGRNTGELFF
cdr3_nt: TGTGCCTGGAGTATGGCAGGGCGGAACACCGGGGAGCTGTTTTTT

clone_size: few
d_call: .
j_call: TRBJ1-6
v_call: TRBV30
cdr3_aa: CAWSVRPRAGVGSPLHF
cdr3_nt: TGTGCCTGGAGTGTACGCCCGCGGGCAGGGGTAGGGTCACCCCTCCACTTT

clone_size: few
d_call: .
j_call: TRBJ2-7
v_call: TRBV5-1
cdr3_aa: CASSGRLASSYEQYF
cdr3_nt: TGCGCCAGCAGCGGACGGCTGGCTAGCTCCTACGAGCAGTACTTC

clone_size: .
d_call: .
j_call: TRBJ2-3
v_call: TRBV2
cdr3_aa: CASRDQGYTDTQYF
cdr3_nt: TGTGCCAGCAGGGACCAAGGCTACACAGATACGCAGTATTTT

clone_size: many
d_call: .
j_call: TRBJ1-1
v_call: TRBV27
cdr3_aa: CASSAHTTRATEAFF
cdr3_nt: TGTGCCAGCAGTGCCCACACCACCCGGGCCACTGAAGCTTTCTTT

clone_size: .
d_call: TRBD1
j_call: TRBJ1-4
v_call: TRBV20-1
cdr3_aa: CSARGDSLEKLFF
cdr3_nt: TGCAGTGCTAGAGGGGACAGTTTGGAAAAACTGTTTTTT

clone_size: many
d_call: .
j_call: TRBJ2-7
v_call: TRBV7-3
cdr3_aa: CASSPQGGTYEQYF
cdr3_nt: TGTGCCAGCAGCCCCCAGGGGGGGACCTACGAGCAGTACTTC

clone_size: .
d_call: .
j_call: TRBJ2-7
v_call: TRBV19
cdr3_aa: CASSSCREFYEQYF
cdr3_nt: TGTGCCAGTAGTAGTTGCAGGGAATTCTACGAGCAGTACTTC

clone_size: many
d_call: TRBD2
j_call: TRBJ2-7
v_call: TRBV6-5
cdr3_aa: CASSYEAGAFYEQYF
cdr3_nt: TGTGCCAGCAGTTACGAAGCGGGAGCGTTTTACGAGCAGTACTTC

clone_size: many
d_call: .
j_call: TRBJ1-5
v_call: TRBV28
cdr3_aa: CASSSLGVVYQPQHF
cdr3_nt: TGTGCCAGCAGTTCCCTGGGGGTTGTCTATCAGCCCCAGCATTTT

clone_size: .
d_call: .
j_call: TRBJ1-5
v_call: TRBV7-9
cdr3_aa: CASSGLGFDQPQHF
cdr3_nt: TGTGCCAGCAGCGGACTAGGATTCGATCAGCCCCAGCATTTT